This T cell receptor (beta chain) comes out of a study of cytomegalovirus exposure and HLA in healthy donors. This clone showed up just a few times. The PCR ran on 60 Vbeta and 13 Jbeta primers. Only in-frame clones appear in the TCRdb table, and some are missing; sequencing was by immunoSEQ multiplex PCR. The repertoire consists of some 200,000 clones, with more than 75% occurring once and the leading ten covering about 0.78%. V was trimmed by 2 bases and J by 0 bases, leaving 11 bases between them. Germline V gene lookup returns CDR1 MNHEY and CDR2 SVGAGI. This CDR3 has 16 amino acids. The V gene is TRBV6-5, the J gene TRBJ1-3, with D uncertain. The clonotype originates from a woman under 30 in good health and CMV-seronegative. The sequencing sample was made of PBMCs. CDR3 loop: CASSYVFEASGNTIYF. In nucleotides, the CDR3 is TGTGCCAGCAGTTACGTCTTCGAGGCCTCTGGAAACACCATATATTTT.